The rows below give T cell receptor beta chains drawn from one sample of a study of blood T cell repertoires in COVID-19. Libraries were prepared by immunoSEQ multiplex PCR; TCRdb keeps only in-frame clonotypes and omits some of them. The sample holds approximately 140,000 clones, more than 80% seen once. Sequencing input: peripheral blood. These receptors were taken from a man younger than 35 with COVID-19, enrolled during active disease. CDR3s include the opening cysteine and the closing phenylalanine or tryptophan. The D gene is left open where the match is weak. Clone size appears in some rows only: once, few, many, or a class for an expanded clone.

clone_size,d_call,cdr3_length,j_call,v_call,cdr3_aa,cdr3_nt
.,.,16,TRBJ2-6,TRBV19,CASSILQGSGANVLTF,TGTGCCAGTAGTATACTACAGGGTTCTGGGGCCAACGTCCTGACTTTC
.,.,15,TRBJ1-1,TRBV15,CATSREVLGDTEAFF,TGTGCCACCAGCAGAGAGGTTTTGGGAGACACTGAAGCTTTCTTT
.,TRBD2,16,TRBJ2-3,TRBV5-5,CASSFNLREASGSGYF,TGTGCCAGCAGCTTTAACCTTCGCGAGGCTAGCGGGAGTGGGTATTTT
once,TRBD2,16,TRBJ2-7,TRBV9,CASSVSPHQREGKQYF,TGTGCCAGCAGCGTATCCCCCCATCAGCGGGAGGGAAAGCAGTACTTC
.,TRBD1,16,TRBJ2-3,TRBV7-3,CASSLMGQGAGDTQYF,TGTGCCAGCAGCTTGATGGGACAGGGGGCAGGAGATACGCAGTATTTT
once,.,15,TRBJ2-2,TRBV5-1,CASSLAVHKTGELFF,TGCGCCAGCAGCTTGGCGGTCCATAAAACCGGGGAGCTGTTTTTT
.,TRBD1,16,TRBJ1-1,TRBV6-1,CASSENPGTVNTEAFF,TGTGCCAGCAGTGAGAACCCCGGGACAGTGAACACTGAAGCTTTCTTT
.,TRBD1,16,TRBJ1-2,TRBV7-8,CASIPGGGSLNYGYTF,TGTGCCAGCATCCCAGGGGGAGGATCACTTAACTATGGCTACACCTTC
.,TRBD1,15,TRBJ1-5,TRBV7-2,CASSRQGGGNQPQHF,TGTGCCAGCAGCAGACAGGGTGGGGGCAATCAGCCCCAGCATTTT
.,TRBD1,16,TRBJ2-7,TRBV7-9,CASSLGGTGGSYEQYF,TGTGCCAGCAGCTTAGGGGGGACAGGGGGAAGCTACGAGCAGTACTTC
.,.,12,TRBJ1-5,TRBV21-1,CAMSGPYQPQHF,TGTGCCATGAGTGGTCCTTATCAGCCCCAGCATTTT